This T cell receptor (beta chain) was sequenced in a study of Graves' ophthalmopathy and Graves' hyperthyroidism. Study in general: Researchers obtained peripheral blood at initial diagnosis, before any treatment had begun. Study findings and constraints: Sensitivity of about 90% and specificity of 65% to 83% were achieved when a 13-signature model separated ophthalmopathy from stable hyperthyroidism.

Amplification from RNA transcripts yielded the TCR beta CDR3 regions. RT-PCR was first run with HTBI primers, then multiplex PCR in a second round. TCRdb used MiXCR to reprocess the multiplex PCR reads, holding one entry per CDR3 protein. The sample has some 400,000 distinct CDR3 sequences, 18% seen once. This CDR3 contains 18 residues. Trimming shortened V by 6 bases and J by 3 bases, and 21 bases separated the two germline ends. CDR1 SNHLY and CDR2 FYNNEI come from the germline V gene. Those donors who had ophthalmopathy presented with moderate-to-severe activity, a CAS of ≥3, a NOSPECS of ≥4 and a duration under 3 months. Physicians reached a diagnosis by relying on clinical symptoms, serum thyroxine, TRAb, thyroid ultrasound and orbital computed tomography. On this clonotype: The antigen remains unidentified.

The sequence derives from a woman under 30 with Graves' ophthalmopathy. The specimen sequenced was peripheral blood. The genes are TRBV2 and TRBJ1-6, with unresolved D. The CDR3: CASRRAGQKESYNSPLHF. The CDR3 bases are TGTGCCAGCAGGAGGGCCGGCCAGAAAGAAAGCTATAATTCACCCCTCCACTTT.